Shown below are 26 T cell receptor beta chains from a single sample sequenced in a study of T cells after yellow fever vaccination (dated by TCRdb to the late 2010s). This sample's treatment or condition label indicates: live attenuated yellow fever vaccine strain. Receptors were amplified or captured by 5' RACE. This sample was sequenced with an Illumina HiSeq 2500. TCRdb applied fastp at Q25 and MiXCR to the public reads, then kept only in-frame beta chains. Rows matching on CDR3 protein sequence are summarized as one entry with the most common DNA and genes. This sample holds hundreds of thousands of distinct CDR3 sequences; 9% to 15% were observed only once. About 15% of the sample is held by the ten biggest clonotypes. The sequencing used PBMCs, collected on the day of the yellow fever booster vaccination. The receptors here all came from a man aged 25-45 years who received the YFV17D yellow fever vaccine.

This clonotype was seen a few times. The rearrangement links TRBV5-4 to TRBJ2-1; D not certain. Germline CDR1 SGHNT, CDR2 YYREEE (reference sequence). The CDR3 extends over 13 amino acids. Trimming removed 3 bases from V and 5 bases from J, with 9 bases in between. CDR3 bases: TGTGCCAGCAGCTCCCCTCCGAACAATGAGCAGTTCTTC. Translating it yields CASSSPPNNEQFF.

The CDR3 reads CSARARGQGRGSSGANVLTF. CDR3 nucleotides: TGCAGTGCTAGAGCCCGGGGACAAGGAAGGGGGTCCTCTGGGGCCAACGTCCTGACTTTC. The chain is built from TRBV20-1 and TRBJ2-6, with D possibly TRBD1 on 6 matching bases. Trimming pared 1 base from V and 0 bases from J, leaving 22 bases between. Germline V gene sequence: CDR1 DFQATT, CDR2 SNEGSKA (reference sequence). The CDR3 runs 20 residues.

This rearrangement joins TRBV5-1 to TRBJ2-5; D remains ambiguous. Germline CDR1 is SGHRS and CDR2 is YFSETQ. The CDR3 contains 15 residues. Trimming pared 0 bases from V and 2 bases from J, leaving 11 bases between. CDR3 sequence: CASSLVVGPQETQYF. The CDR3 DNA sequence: TGCGCCAGCAGCTTGGTAGTCGGACCGCAAGAGACCCAGTACTTC.

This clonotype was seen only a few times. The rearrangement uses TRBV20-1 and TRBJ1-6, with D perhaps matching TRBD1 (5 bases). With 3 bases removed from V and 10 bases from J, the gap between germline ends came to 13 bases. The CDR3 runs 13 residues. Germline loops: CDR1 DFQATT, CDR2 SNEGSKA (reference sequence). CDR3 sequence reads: CSASTGTGSPLHF. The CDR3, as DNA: TGCAGTGCTAGTACGGGGACCGGCTCACCCCTCCACTTT.

The CDR3 sequence is CASSVGGSSSYEQYF. CDR3 sequence (DNA): TGTGCCAGCAGCGTAGGGGGGTCGTCGTCCTACGAGCAGTACTTC. V and J are TRBV11-3 and TRBJ2-7, with D perhaps being TRBD1 or TRBD2 (6 bases each). The ends were cut back, 5 bases at V and 1 base at J, with 15 bases in the middle. CDR1 and CDR2 (germline): SGHNT, YENEEA. The CDR3 has 15 amino acids. The full variable domain, its missing parts supplied by reference TRBV11-3 and TRBJ2-7, is EAGVVQSPRYKIIEKKQPVAFWCNPISGHNTLYWYLQNLGQGPELLIRYENEEAVDDSQLPKDRFSAERLKGVDSTLKIQPAELGDSAVYLCASSVGGSSSYEQYFGPGTRLTVT.

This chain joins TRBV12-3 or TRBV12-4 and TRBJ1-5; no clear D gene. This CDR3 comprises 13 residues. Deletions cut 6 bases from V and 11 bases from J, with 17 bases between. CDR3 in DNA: TGTGCCAGCAGCCGTACGGAGTTTTCGGCCCAGCATTTT. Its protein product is CASSRTEFSAQHF.

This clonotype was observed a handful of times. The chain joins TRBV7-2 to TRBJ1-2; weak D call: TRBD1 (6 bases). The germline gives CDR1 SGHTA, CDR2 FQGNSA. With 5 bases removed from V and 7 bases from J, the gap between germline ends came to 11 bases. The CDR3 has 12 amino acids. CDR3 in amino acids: CASSVTGLGYTF. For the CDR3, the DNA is TGTGCCAGCAGCGTGACAGGTCTTGGCTACACCTTC.

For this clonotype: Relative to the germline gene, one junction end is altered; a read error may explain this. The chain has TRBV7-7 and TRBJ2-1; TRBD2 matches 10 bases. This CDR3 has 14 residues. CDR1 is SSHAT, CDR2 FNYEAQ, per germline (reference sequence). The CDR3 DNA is TGTGCTAGCAGCCCCGGGGGACTAGCGAATGAGCAGTTCTTC. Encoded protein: CASSPGGLANEQFF.

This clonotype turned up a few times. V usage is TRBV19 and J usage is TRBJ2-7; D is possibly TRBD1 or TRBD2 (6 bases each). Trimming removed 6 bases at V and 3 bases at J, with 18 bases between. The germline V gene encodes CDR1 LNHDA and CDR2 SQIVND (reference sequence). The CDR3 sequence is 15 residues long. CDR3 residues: CASSPGAGLLYEQYF. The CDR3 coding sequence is TGTGCCAGTAGCCCGGGGGCTGGCCTTCTCTACGAGCAGTACTTC.

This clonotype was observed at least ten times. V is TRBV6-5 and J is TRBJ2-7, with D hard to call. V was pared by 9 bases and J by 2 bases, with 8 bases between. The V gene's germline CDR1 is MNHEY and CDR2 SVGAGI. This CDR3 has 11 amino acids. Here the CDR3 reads CASRNAYEQYF. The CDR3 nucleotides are TGTGCCAGTCGTAACGCCTACGAGCAGTACTTC.

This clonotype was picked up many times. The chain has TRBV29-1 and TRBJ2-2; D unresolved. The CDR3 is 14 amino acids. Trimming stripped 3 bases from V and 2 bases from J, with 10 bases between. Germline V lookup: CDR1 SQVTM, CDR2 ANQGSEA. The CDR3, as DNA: TGCAGCGTTGACGAGACTGGTAACACCGGGGAGCTGTTTTTT. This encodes CSVDETGNTGELFF.

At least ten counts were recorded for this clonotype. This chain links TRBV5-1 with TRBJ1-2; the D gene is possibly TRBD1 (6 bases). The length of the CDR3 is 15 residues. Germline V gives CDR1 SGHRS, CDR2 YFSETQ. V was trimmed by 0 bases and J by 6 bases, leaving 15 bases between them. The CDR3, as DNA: TGCGCCAGCAGCTTGGGACCCGACAGGTTAGATGGCTACACCTTC. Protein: CASSLGPDRLDGYTF.

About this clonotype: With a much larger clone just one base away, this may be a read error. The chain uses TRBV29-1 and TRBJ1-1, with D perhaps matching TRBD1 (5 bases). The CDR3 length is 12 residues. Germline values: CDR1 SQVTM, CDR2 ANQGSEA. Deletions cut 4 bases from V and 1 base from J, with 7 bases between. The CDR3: CSVGTPNTEAFF. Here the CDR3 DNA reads TGCAGCGTTGGGACACCGAACACTGAAGCTTTCTTT.

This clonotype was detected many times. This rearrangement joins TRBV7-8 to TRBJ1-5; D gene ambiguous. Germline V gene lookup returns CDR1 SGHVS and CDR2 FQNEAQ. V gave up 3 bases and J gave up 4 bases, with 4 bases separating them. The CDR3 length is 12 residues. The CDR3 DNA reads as TGTGCCAGCAGCTTTAGTAATCAGCCCCAGCATTTT. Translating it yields CASSFSNQPQHF.

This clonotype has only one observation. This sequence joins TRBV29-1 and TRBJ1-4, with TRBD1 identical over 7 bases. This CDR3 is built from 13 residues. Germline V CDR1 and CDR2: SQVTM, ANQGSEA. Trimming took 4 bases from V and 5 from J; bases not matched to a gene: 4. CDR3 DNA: TGCAGCGTTGGGGGACAGAAAAATGAAAAACTGTTTTTT. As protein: CSVGGQKNEKLFF.

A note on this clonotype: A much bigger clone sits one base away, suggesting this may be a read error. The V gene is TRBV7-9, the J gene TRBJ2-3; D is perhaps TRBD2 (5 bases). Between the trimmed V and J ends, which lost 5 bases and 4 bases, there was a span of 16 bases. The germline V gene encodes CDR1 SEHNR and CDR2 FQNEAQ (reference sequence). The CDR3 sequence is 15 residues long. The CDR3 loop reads CASSTQGRVPDTQYF. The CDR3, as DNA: TGTGCCAGCAGCACGCAAGGGAGAGTACCAGATACGCAGTATTTT.

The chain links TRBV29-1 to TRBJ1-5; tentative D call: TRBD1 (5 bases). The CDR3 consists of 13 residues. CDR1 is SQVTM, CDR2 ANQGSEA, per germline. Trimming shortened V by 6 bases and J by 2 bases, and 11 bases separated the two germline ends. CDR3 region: CSVSGARNQPQHF. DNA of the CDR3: TGCAGCGTCTCCGGGGCCCGCAATCAGCCCCAGCATTTT.

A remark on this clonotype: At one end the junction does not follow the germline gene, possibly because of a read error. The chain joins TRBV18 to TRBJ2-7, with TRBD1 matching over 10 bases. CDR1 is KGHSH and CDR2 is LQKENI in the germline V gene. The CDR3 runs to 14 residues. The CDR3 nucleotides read TGTGCCAGCTCGGGGGACAGGGGCGGCTACGAGCTGTACTTC. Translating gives CASSGDRGGYELYF.

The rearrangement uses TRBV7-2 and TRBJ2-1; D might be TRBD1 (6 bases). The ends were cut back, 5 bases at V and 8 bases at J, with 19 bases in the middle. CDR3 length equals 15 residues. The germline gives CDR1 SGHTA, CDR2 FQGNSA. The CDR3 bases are TGTGCCAGCAGCCCTCAGGGGCACGGCTCGGATGAGCAGTTCTTC. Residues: CASSPQGHGSDEQFF.

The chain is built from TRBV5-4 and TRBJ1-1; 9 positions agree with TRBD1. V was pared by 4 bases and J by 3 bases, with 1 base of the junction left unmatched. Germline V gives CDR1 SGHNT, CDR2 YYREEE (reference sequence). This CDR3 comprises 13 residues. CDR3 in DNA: TGTGCCAGCAGCGGACAGGGGCACACTGAAGCTTTCTTT. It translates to CASSGQGHTEAFF.

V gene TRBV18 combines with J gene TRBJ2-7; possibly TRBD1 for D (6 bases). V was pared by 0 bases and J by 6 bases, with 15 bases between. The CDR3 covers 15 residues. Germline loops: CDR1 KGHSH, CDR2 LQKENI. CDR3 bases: TGTGCCAGCTCACCACCCGGGCAGGGGAAGGGCGAGCAGTACTTC. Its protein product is CASSPPGQGKGEQYF. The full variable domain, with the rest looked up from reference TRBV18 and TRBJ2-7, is NAGVMQNPRHLVRRRGQEARLRCSPMKGHSHVYWYRQLPEEGLKFMVYLQKENIIDESGMPKERFSAEFPKEGPSILRIQQVVRGDSAAYFCASSPPGQGKGEQYFGPGTRLTVT.

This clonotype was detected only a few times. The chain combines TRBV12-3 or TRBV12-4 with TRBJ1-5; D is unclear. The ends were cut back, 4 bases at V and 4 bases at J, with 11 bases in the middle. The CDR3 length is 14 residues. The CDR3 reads CASSYLTENQPQHF. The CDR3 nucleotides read TGTGCCAGCAGTTACCTCACAGAGAATCAGCCCCAGCATTTT.

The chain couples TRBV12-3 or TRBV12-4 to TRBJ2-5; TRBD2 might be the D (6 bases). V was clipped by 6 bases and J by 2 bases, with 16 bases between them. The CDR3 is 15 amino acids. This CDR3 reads CASRSSSAPQETQYF. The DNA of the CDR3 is TGTGCCAGCAGATCCTCTAGCGCACCACAAGAGACCCAGTACTTC.

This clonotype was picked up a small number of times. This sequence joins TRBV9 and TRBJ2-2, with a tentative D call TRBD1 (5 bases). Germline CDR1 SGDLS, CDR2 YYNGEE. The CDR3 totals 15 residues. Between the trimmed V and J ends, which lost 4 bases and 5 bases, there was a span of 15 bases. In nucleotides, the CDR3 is TGTGCCAGCAGCCCACAAGCACAGGAGACCGGGGAGCTGTTTTTT. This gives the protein CASSPQAQETGELFF. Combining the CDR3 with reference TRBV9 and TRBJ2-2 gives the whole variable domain DSGVTQTPKHLITATGQRVTLRCSPRSGDLSVYWYQQSLDQGLQFLIQYYNGEERAKGNILERFSAQQFPDLHSELNLSSLELGDSALYFCASSPQAQETGELFFGEGSRLTVL.

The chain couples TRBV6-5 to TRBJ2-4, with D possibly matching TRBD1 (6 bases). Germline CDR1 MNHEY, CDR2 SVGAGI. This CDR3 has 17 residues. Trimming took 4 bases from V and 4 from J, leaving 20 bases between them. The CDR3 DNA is TGTGCCAGCAGTTTCTTCCACCCGGACAGCCTAAAAAACATTCAGTACTTC. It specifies CASSFFHPDSLKNIQYF.

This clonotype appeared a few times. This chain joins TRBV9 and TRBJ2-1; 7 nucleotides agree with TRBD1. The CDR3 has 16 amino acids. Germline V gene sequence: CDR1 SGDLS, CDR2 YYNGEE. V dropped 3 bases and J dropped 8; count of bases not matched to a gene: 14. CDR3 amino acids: CASSGGRGPLGYEQFF. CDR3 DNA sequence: TGTGCCAGCAGCGGGGGTAGGGGGCCCTTAGGGTATGAGCAGTTCTTC.